Only a few counts were recorded for the clone carrying this T cell receptor (beta chain). The record originates from a study of regulatory T cells in long-lasting Graves disease. Building of the TCR beta libraries involved iRepertoire HTBI primers and Arm-PCR of CDR3 regions. TCRdb re-analysed the multiplex PCR reads in MiXCR, keeping a single row per CDR3 protein. The sample lists approximately 540,000 distinct CDR3 sequences, around 12% occurring once. Specified time point: newly diagnosed GD, antithyroid drugs for less than 3 months. RNA isolated from PBMCs was used to make the TCR library. V lost 10 bases, J lost 3 bases, and 20 bases lay in between. The CDR3 length is 15 residues. Germline lookup yields CDR1 SNHLY and CDR2 FYNNEI. These data are also associated with another study on T cells in Graves' hyperthyroidism and ophthalmopathy. This second study says: TCR CDR3 underwent first-round RT-PCR with the HTBI primer set.

The chain employs TRBV2 and TRBJ2-3, with D perhaps TRBD2 (6 bases). The source is a woman aged 25 to 39 with Graves disease. The sample in question was peripheral blood mononuclear cells (PBMCs), obtained at new diagnosis, from a patient treated with antithyroid drugs. In nucleotides, the CDR3 is TGTGCCACCCCCGTCCCGGGAGAAAGAACAGATACGCAGTATTTT. It yields the protein CATPVPGERTDTQYF.